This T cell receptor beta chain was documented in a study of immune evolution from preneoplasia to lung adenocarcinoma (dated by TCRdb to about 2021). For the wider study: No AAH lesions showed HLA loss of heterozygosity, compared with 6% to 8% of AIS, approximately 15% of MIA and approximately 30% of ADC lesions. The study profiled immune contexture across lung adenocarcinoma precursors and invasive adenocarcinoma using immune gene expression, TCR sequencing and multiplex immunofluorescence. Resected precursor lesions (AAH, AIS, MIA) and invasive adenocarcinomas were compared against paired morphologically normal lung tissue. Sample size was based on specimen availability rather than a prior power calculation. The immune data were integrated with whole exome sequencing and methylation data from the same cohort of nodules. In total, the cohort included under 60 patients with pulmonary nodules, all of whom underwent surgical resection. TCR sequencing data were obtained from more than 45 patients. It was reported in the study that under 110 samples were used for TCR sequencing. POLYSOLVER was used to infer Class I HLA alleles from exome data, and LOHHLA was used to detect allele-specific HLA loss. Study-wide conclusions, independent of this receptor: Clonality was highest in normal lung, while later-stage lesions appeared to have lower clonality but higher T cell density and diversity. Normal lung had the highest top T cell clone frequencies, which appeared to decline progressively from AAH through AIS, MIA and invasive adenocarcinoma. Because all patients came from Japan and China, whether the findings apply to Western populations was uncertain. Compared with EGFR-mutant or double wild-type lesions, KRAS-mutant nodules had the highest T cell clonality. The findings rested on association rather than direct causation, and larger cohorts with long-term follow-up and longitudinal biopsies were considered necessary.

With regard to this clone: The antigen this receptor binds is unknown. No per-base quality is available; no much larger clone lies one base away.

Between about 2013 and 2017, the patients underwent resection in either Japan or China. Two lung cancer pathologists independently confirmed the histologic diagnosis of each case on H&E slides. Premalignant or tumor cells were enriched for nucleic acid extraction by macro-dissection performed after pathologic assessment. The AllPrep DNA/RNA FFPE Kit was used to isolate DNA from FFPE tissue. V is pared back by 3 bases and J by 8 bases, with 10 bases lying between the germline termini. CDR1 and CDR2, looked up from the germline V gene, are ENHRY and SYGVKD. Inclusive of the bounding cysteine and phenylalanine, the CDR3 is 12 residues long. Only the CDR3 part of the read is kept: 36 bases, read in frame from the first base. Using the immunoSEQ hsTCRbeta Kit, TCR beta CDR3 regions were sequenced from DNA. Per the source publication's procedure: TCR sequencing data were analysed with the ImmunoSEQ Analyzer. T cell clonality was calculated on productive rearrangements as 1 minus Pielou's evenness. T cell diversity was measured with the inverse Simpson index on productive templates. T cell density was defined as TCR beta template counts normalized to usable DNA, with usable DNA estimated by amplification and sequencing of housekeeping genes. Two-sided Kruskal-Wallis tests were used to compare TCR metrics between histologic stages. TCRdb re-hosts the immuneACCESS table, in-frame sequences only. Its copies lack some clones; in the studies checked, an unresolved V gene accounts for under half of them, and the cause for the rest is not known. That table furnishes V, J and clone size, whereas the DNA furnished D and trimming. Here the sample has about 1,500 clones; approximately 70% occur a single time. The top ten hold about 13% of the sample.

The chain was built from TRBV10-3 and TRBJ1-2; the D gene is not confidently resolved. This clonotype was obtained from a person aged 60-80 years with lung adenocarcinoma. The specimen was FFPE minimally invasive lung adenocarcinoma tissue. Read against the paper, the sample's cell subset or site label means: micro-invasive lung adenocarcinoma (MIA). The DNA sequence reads TGTGCCATCAGTGATGACCTGGGCGGCTACACCTTC. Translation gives CAISDDLGGYTF.